Listed below are T cell receptor beta chains from one sample, sequenced in a study of OX40 agonist ivuxolimab in advanced cancers. Generated by immunoSEQ multiplex PCR, the TCRdb table keeps only in-frame clones and is missing some. The data contain almost 35,000 clones, under 90% of them singletons. The sequencing here drew on CD4+ or CD8+ T cells sorted from blood, taken in a trial of the OX40 agonist ivuxolimab. The receptor set was obtained from an adult with an advanced solid tumor such as melanoma, head and neck, liver or kidney cancer. Both conserved end residues are part of each CDR3. A D gene is named only where the DNA matches it firmly. The size field is filled for only some rows; it gives once, few, many or a size class.

clone_size	d_call	v_call	j_call	cdr3_aa	cdr3_nt
NA	NA	TRBV7-8	TRBJ2-6	CASSSVFGANVLTF	TGTGCCAGCAGCTCCGTCTTTGGGGCCAACGTCCTGACTTTC
NA	NA	TRBV4-1	TRBJ1-5	CASSQSDSPNQPQHF	TGCGCCAGCAGCCAATCGGACAGCCCCAATCAGCCCCAGCATTTT
NA	NA	TRBV5-4	TRBJ2-1	CASSAAPGTAFNEQFF	TGTGCCAGCAGCGCGGCCCCCGGGACGGCCTTCAATGAGCAGTTCTTC
few	NA	TRBV5-1	TRBJ2-1	CASSLLLGGNNEQFF	TGCGCCAGCAGCCTCCTTCTCGGCGGCAACAATGAGCAGTTCTTC
NA	TRBD2	TRBV29-1	TRBJ2-2	CSAGLAGVGPTGELFF	TGCAGCGCGGGACTAGCGGGAGTTGGTCCAACCGGGGAGCTGTTTTTT
NA	TRBD2	TRBV2	TRBJ2-3	CASIPGLASDTQYF	TGTGCCAGCATCCCGGGACTAGCATCAGATACGCAGTATTTT
few	NA	TRBV2	TRBJ2-2	CASSEASTGELFF	TGTGCCAGCAGTGAAGCGAGTACCGGGGAGCTGTTTTTT
NA	NA	TRBV9	TRBJ1-6	CASSVTQGSDSPLHF	TGTGCCAGCAGCGTAACGCAGGGGTCCGATTCACCCCTCCACTTT
once	TRBD2	TRBV5-8	TRBJ2-3	CASSFESGRTDTQYF	TGTGCCAGCAGCTTCGAGAGCGGGAGAACAGATACGCAGTATTTT
NA	NA	TRBV4-3	TRBJ1-2	CASSLGSNYGYTF	TGCGCCAGCAGCCTCGGGAGCAACTATGGCTACACCTTC
NA	NA	TRBV7-3	TRBJ2-3	CASSLGSSHGNTQYF	TGTGCCAGCAGCTTAGGGTCCTCACATGGGAATACGCAGTATTTT
NA	NA	TRBV19	TRBJ2-7	CASRGSPYEQYF	TGTGCCAGTAGAGGAAGTCCCTACGAGCAGTACTTC
NA	TRBD1	TRBV6-5	TRBJ2-7	CASSYTGQGREQYF	TGTGCCAGCAGTTACACGGGACAGGGGAGGGAGCAGTACTTC
NA	NA	TRBV2	TRBJ1-1	CASSAYGNTEAFF	TGTGCCAGCAGTGCTTACGGGAACACTGAAGCTTTCTTT
NA	NA	TRBV30	TRBJ1-3	CAWVRGGSGNTIYF	TGTGCCTGGGTGAGGGGGGGATCTGGAAACACCATATATTTT
NA	NA	TRBV7-2	TRBJ1-2	CASSSSGPGYTF	TGTGCCAGCAGCTCATCAGGGCCGGGCTACACCTTC
few	TRBD1	TRBV2	TRBJ1-5	CASWQGQGRGQPQHF	TGTGCCAGCTGGCAGGGACAGGGTCGGGGACAGCCCCAGCATTTT
NA	NA	TRBV4-1	TRBJ2-1	CASSQDLEESTEQFF	TGCGCCAGCAGCCAAGATCTAGAAGAGAGTACCGAGCAGTTCTTC
NA	NA	TRBV6-1	TRBJ2-7	CASSEVRGGYEQYF	TGTGCCAGCAGTGAAGTGAGAGGGGGCTACGAGCAGTACTTC
NA	NA	TRBV6-5	TRBJ2-7	CASSYRQGAEQYF	TGTGCCAGCAGTTACAGACAAGGGGCAGAGCAGTACTTC
few	NA	TRBV6-5	TRBJ2-6	CASRRHPGANVLTF	TGTGCCAGCAGAAGACATCCTGGGGCCAACGTCCTGACTTTC
NA	NA	TRBV6-5	TRBJ1-4	CASRGPYPNEKLFF	TGTGCCAGCAGGGGACCCTACCCTAATGAAAAACTGTTTTTT
once	TRBD1	TRBV19	TRBJ1-2	CASTRQGRSGYTF	TGTGCCAGTACCAGACAGGGACGGTCTGGCTACACCTTC
once	NA	TRBV28	TRBJ1-5	CASSPLRRGNQPQHF	TGTGCCAGCAGCCCCCTACGCAGGGGCAATCAGCCCCAGCATTTT
once	TRBD2	TRBV7-6	TRBJ2-1	CASSPVITSGRNEQFF	TGTGCCAGCAGCCCGGTTATAACTAGCGGGAGGAATGAGCAGTTCTTC
NA	NA	TRBV28	TRBJ1-1	CASSYPGSGNTEAFF	TGTGCCAGCAGTTACCCCGGTTCGGGTAACACTGAAGCTTTCTTT
NA	TRBD2	TRBV25-1	TRBJ2-2	CASRGLAQTGELFF	TGTGCCAGCAGGGGACTAGCGCAGACCGGGGAGCTGTTTTTT
once	NA	TRBV4-2	TRBJ2-7	CASSLSGSSYEQYF	TGTGCCAGCAGCTTGTCAGGGAGCTCCTACGAGCAGTACTTC
NA	NA	TRBV10-3	TRBJ1-3	CAISEAVNSGNTIYF	TGTGCCATCAGTGAGGCGGTAAACTCTGGAAACACCATATATTTT
NA	NA	TRBV28	TRBJ2-2	CASSSTGELFF	TGTGCCAGCTCCTCCACCGGGGAGCTGTTTTTT
NA	TRBD1	TRBV27	TRBJ2-7	CASSPRQGSYEQYF	TGTGCCAGCAGCCCCCGACAGGGGTCCTACGAGCAGTACTTC
NA	TRBD1	TRBV7-8	TRBJ1-6	CASRPDRASPLHF	TGTGCCAGCAGACCAGACAGGGCTTCACCCCTCCACTTT
few	NA	TRBV4-3	TRBJ1-2	CASSQDWDGYGYTF	TGCGCCAGCAGCCAAGATTGGGACGGCTATGGCTACACCTTC